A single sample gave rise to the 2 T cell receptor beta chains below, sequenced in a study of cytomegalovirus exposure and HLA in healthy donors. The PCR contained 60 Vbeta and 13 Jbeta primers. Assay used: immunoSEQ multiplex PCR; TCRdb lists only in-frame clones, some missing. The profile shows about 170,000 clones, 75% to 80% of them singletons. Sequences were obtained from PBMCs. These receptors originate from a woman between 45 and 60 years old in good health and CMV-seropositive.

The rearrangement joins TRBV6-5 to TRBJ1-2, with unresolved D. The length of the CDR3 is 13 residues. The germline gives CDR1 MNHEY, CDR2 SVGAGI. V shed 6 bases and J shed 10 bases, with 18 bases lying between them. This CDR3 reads CASSQRIGLTYTF. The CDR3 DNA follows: TGTGCCAGCAGCCAAAGAATAGGACTGACCTACACCTTC.

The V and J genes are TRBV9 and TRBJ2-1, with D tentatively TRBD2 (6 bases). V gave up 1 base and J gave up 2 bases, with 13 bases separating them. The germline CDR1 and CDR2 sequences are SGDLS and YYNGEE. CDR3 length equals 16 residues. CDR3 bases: TGTGCCAGCAGCGTAAGGTCTAGCGCTACCTACAATGAGCAGTTCTTC. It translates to CASSVRSSATYNEQFF.